The clone carrying this T cell receptor (beta chain) has at least ten counts. The antigen remains undetermined. Unique molecular identifiers were incorporated during preparation of the TCRbeta library. One entry per CDR3 protein, called by TCRdb with MiXCR from the PCR reads. The table has 100,000 to 150,000 distinct CDR3 sequences, 20% to 25% seen once. The data are from a study of T-cell reconstitution after alpha-beta-depleted transplantation in children. Broader study findings: T-cell counts and diversity at one year post-transplant came mainly from newly produced T cells. Some patients' high day-60 TCRbeta diversity was attributed to recipient cells surviving conditioning. Reportedly, alpha-beta T cells present about two months post-transplant originated from several hundred expanded clones of graft origin.

The clonotype comes from a male patient under 10 years old who had a stem cell transplant for chronic granulomatous disease, so the T cells may come from the graft donor. Sequenced material: PBMCs, mostly from graft donor cells, taken 180 days after TCRalphabeta/CD19-depleted stem cell transplant.

The CDR3 nucleotides are TGCGCCAGCAGCGTGACCGCAACTACCTCCTACGAGCAGTACTTC. Protein sequence: CASSVTATTSYEQYF. V and J are TRBV5-1 and TRBJ2-7; D call uncertain. V gave up 4 bases and J gave up 0 bases, with 14 bases separating them. Germline loops: CDR1 SGHRS, CDR2 YFSETQ. The CDR3 is 15 amino acids.